The 14 T cell receptor beta chains below come from one sample, sequenced in a study of blood T cell repertoires in COVID-19. Repertoires were generated with immunoSEQ multiplex PCR, while TCRdb's copy carries only in-frame clones and drops some. Altogether 200,000 or so clones are present, about 85% being singletons, with the ten largest covering under 2.5%. The material sequenced was peripheral blood. The receptors derive from a man between 65 and 80 years old with active or convalescent COVID-19.

This sequence joins TRBV7-6 and TRBJ2-5; the match to TRBD2 covers 11 bases. The junction had 7 bases not matched to a gene; V was cut back by 1 base and J by 0 bases. Germline CDR1 and CDR2: SGHVS and FNYEAQ. The CDR3 runs to 18 residues. The CDR3 is CASSLVPGLAGHQETQYF. As DNA, the CDR3 is TGTGCCAGCAGCTTAGTCCCTGGACTAGCGGGTCACCAAGAGACCCAGTACTTC.

V is TRBV6-1 and J is TRBJ2-2, with 8 bases that match TRBD1. J lost 13 bases, V lost 1 base, and 8 bases had no gene match. From germline, CDR1 is MNHNS and CDR2 SASEGT. The CDR3 length is 14 residues. CDR3 bases: TGTGCCAGCAGTGAAGGACAGGGGTTCTTTTTGCTGTTTTTT. Its translation is CASSEGQGFFLLFF.

The CDR3 sequence: CASQQQGVNQPQHF. Written as DNA, the CDR3 is TGTGCCAGCCAGCAGCAGGGGGTCAATCAGCCCCAGCATTTT. The gene calls are TRBV25-1 and TRBJ1-5; 7 bases map to TRBD1. V gave up 8 bases and J gave up 3 bases; unmatched junction bases: 7. The CDR3 totals 14 residues. The germline CDR1 and CDR2 sequences are MGHDK and SYGVNS.

This chain connects TRBV28 to TRBJ2-3, with 8 bases aligning to TRBD1. The V gene's germline CDR1 is MDHEN and CDR2 SYDVKM. The CDR3 contains 13 residues. V was clipped by 11 bases and J by 1 base; unmatched bases: 5. CDR3 DNA: TGTGCCGTTAAGACAGGGGGCACAGATACGCAGTATTTT. Translated: CAVKTGGTDTQYF.

V gene TRBV7-2 combines with J gene TRBJ2-3, with a weak D call TRBD1 (6 bases). The CDR3 is 16 residues long. Germline CDR1 reads SGHTA; CDR2 reads FQGNSA. Deletions cut 1 base from V and 4 bases from J, with 15 bases between. CDR3 DNA: TGTGCCAGCAGCTTAGTGGGGGCAGGGGTCGCAGATACGCAGTATTTT. Encoded protein: CASSLVGAGVADTQYF.

DNA for the CDR3: TGTGCCAGCAGCCAAGTTAGGAGTCGGGACCTAGCGGGAGGGGGAAATGAGCAGTTCTTC. As protein: CASSQVRSRDLAGGGNEQFF. The rearrangement uses TRBV4-2 and TRBJ2-1; 12 nucleotides align to TRBD2. Germline V gives CDR1 LGHNA, CDR2 YNFKEQ. V lost 1 base and J lost 7; bases outside the gene matches: 17. The CDR3 is made up of 20 amino acids.

This chain connects TRBV27 to TRBJ2-2, with TRBD1 matching 7 bases. Germline CDR1 MNHEY, CDR2 SMNVEV (reference sequence). The CDR3 length is 15 residues. V shed 7 bases and J 0 bases; nucleotides not matched to a gene: 5. In DNA, the CDR3 is TGTGCCAGCACAAGGGACAGAGCGAACACCGGGGAGCTGTTTTTT. Amino acids: CASTRDRANTGELFF.

This rearrangement joins TRBV29-1 to TRBJ2-3, with 11 bases aligning to TRBD1. Germline loops: CDR1 SQVTM, CDR2 ANQGSEA. CDR3 length: 15 amino acids. J gave up 3 bases and V 6 bases, and 8 bases lay outside the gene matches. The CDR3 DNA follows: TGCAGCGTACGGACAGGGGGCCTATGGACAGATACGCAGTATTTT. It codes for CSVRTGGLWTDTQYF.

The chain is built from TRBV7-8 and TRBJ2-7, with D maybe TRBD1 (5 bases). There are 14 residues in the CDR3. CDR1 is SGHVS, CDR2 FQNEAQ, per germline. V shed 0 bases and J shed 4 bases, with 10 bases lying between them. Here the CDR3 DNA reads TGTGCCAGCAGCTTAGCACAGGAAGATTACGAGCAGTACTTC. Its translation: CASSLAQEDYEQYF.

The chain has TRBV6-5 and TRBJ2-3; no reliable D call. The V end lost 7 bases, the J end lost 5 bases, and 10 bases lay between the germline ends. CDR3 length equals 12 residues. Germline V gene sequence: CDR1 MNHEY, CDR2 SVGAGI. CDR3 amino acids: CASTLAGDTQYF. CDR3 in DNA: TGTGCCAGCACGCTCGCCGGAGATACGCAGTATTTT.

This clone was counted a few times. J is TRBJ1-1 and V is TRBV30; unclear D gene. CDR1 and CDR2 from the germline V gene are GTSNPN and SVGIG (reference sequence). V lost 0 bases, J lost 1 base, and 6 bases lay in between. This CDR3 spans 13 amino acids. CDR3 in amino acids: CAWSVPGNTEAFF. CDR3 sequence (DNA): TGTGCCTGGAGTGTACCAGGGAACACTGAAGCTTTCTTT.

The table lists this clone with a few counts. The rearrangement uses TRBV12-3 or TRBV12-4 and TRBJ1-1, with D possibly TRBD1 on 5 matching bases. V lost 0 bases, J lost 8 bases, and 10 bases lay in between. The CDR3 spans 13 residues. CDR3 sequence: CASSLAGQKEAFF. The CDR3 region has the DNA TGTGCCAGCAGTTTAGCGGGGCAGAAAGAAGCTTTCTTT.

The rearrangement links TRBV11-2 to TRBJ2-2, with 7 bases that match TRBD1. Germline V lookup: CDR1 SGHAT, CDR2 FQNNGV. J was trimmed by 6 bases and V by 8 bases; bases with no gene match: 15. This CDR3 spans 16 amino acids. CDR3 bases: TGTGCCAGCTACCCCCTCGGAAGGGGGCTGGCCGGGGAGCTGTTTTTT. Encoded protein: CASYPLGRGLAGELFF.

The chain links TRBV3-1 (or the pseudogene TRBV3-2) to TRBJ1-1; TRBD1 is a possible D gene (5 bases). Germline lookup yields CDR1 LGHDT and CDR2 YNNKEL (reference sequence). The CDR3 has 14 residues. Between the trimmed V and J ends, which lost 4 bases and 0 bases, there was a span of 9 bases. This chain's CDR3 is CASSPQTVNTEAFF. The CDR3 DNA is TGTGCCAGCAGCCCACAGACAGTGAACACTGAAGCTTTCTTT.